Described below is a single TCR beta chain sequence and its context. Its antigen is unidentified. Each tumor contributed about 19-55 mg of diced tissue. Per the germline V gene, CDR1 is MNHEY and CDR2 is SMNVEV (reference sequence). The V end lost 3 bases, the J end lost 7 bases, and 10 bases lay between the germline ends. The CDR3 has 13 amino acids. The data originate from a study of early stage breast cancer tumors. Overall study: The ER+/PR+/HER2- tumors included 7 to 9 ductal and a few lobular carcinomas. Study-wide points: Commonly generated sequences made up most enriched TCRB sequences shared between patients. Compared with adjacent normal breast, tumors showed approximately 2.5-fold denser, more clonal T cells.

The repertoire was sequenced with immunoSEQ multiplex PCR; TCRdb's copy has only in-frame clones and lacks some. The sample yields 23,000 or so clones, 65% to 75% seen once. The TCR comes from a person between 55 and 69 years old with breast cancer. The gene calls are TRBV27 and TRBJ2-1; perhaps TRBD2 as D (6 bases). Material for sequencing was breast tumor tissue. CDR3 sequence reads: CASSFAGRNEQFF. CDR3 DNA: TGTGCCAGCAGTTTCGCAGGGAGGAATGAGCAGTTCTTC.